Below, 30 T cell receptor beta chains from the same sample are listed, as sequenced in a study of blood T cells in healthy people across ages. Then a second PCR, running about 6 to 12 cycles, was carried out with a sample-barcoded 5' primer and a J-beta primer mix. TCRdb fed the 5' RACE reads into MiXCR, producing one record per CDR3 protein. The sample holds about 640,000 distinct CDR3 sequences, roughly three fifths seen once. The sample was blood. The receptors derive from a man in his 60s in good health.

The chain uses TRBV2 and TRBJ1-4; D is unresolved. The V gene lost 5 bases and the J gene lost 1 base, with 8 bases spanning the gap. The CDR3 covers 14 residues. Germline CDR1 reads SNHLY; CDR2 reads FYNNEI. Written as DNA, the CDR3 is TGTGCCAGCAGTTACTTGAAAACTAATGAAAAACTGTTTTTT. This codes for CASSYLKTNEKLFF.

This clonotype was seen at least ten times. This rearrangement joins TRBV6-1 to TRBJ2-7; perhaps TRBD2 as D (6 bases). The CDR3 consists of 13 residues. From germline, CDR1 is MNHNS and CDR2 SASEGT. Deletions cut 7 bases from V and 2 bases from J, with 12 bases between. CDR3 DNA: TGTGCCAGCATTCCGGGCGGGGCCTACGAGCAGTACTTC. It specifies CASIPGGAYEQYF.

This clonotype was counted between two and nine times. V gene TRBV7-8 combines with J gene TRBJ2-3; D is perhaps TRBD2 (5 bases). V shed 10 bases and J shed 2 bases, with 13 bases lying between them. There are 13 residues in the CDR3. Per germline, CDR1 SGHVS and CDR2 FQNEAQ. CDR3 loop: CATAEAATDTQYF. DNA of the CDR3: TGTGCCACAGCGGAGGCAGCCACAGATACGCAGTATTTT.

This sequence joins TRBV4-1 and TRBJ2-1, with 14 positions matching TRBD2. The V gene's germline CDR1 is MGHRA and CDR2 YSYEKL. The V and J ends lost 3 bases and 10 bases, in that order; junction bases with no gene match: 8. The CDR3 length is 16 residues. CDR3 nucleotide sequence: TGCGCCAGCAGCCATGAACCGGGACTAGCGGGGGAGGAGCAGTTCTTC. Residues: CASSHEPGLAGEEQFF.

The sample holds a few counts of this clonotype. The rearrangement uses TRBV6-1 and TRBJ2-3; 7 bases fit TRBD1. V lost 0 bases, J lost 2 bases, and 11 bases stayed unmatched. CDR1 and CDR2 from the germline V gene are MNHNS and SASEGT. This CDR3 contains 18 residues. The CDR3 sequence is CASSEAFSGQAPTDTQYF. For the CDR3, the DNA is TGTGCCAGCAGTGAAGCCTTCTCTGGACAGGCCCCCACAGATACGCAGTATTTT.

V usage is TRBV5-1 and J usage is TRBJ1-1; 9 bases are a match to TRBD1. The CDR3 is 13 residues long. Germline CDR1 is SGHRS and CDR2 is YFSETQ. The J segment lost 4 bases and the V segment lost 7 bases, leaving 5 bases of the junction unmatched. CDR3 in DNA: TGCGCCAGCCAGGGGACAGGGAGCACTGAAGCTTTCTTT. Translating gives CASQGTGSTEAFF. The complete variable domain, with remaining parts taken from reference TRBV5-1 and TRBJ1-1, reads KAGVTQTPRYLIKTRGQQVTLSCSPISGHRSVSWYQQTPGQGLQFLFEYFSETQRNKGNFPGRFSGRQFSNSRSEMNVSTLELGDSALYLCASQGTGSTEAFFGQGTRLTVV.

This clonotype appeared a few times. The gene calls are TRBV15 and TRBJ2-5, with TRBD2 matching over 7 bases. The ends lost 3 bases at V and 5 bases at J; junction bases unmatched: 9. The CDR3 covers 15 residues. In germline, CDR1 is LNHNV, CDR2 YYDKDF (reference sequence). CDR3: CATSRMHDGGETQYF. For the CDR3, the DNA is TGTGCCACCAGCAGGATGCATGACGGGGGGGAGACCCAGTACTTC.

On this clonotype: Germline is not matched at one junction end, which may reflect a read error. This chain connects TRBV7-2 to TRBJ2-1, with 7 bases that match TRBD1. The CDR3 runs 14 residues. Per the germline V gene, CDR1 is SGHTA and CDR2 is FQGNSA. CDR3 sequence reads: CAGSTWTGGNEQFF. In DNA, the CDR3 is TGTGCCGGCAGCACTTGGACAGGCGGAAATGAACAGTTCTTC.

The CDR3 loop reads CSARERGTAQQYF. CDR3 DNA: TGCAGTGCTAGAGAGAGGGGGACAGCCCAACAGTACTTC. The chain is built from TRBV20-1 and TRBJ2-5, with 7 bases fitting TRBD1. V lost 0 bases to trimming and J lost 11 bases; unmatched junction nucleotides: 9. Germline-derived CDR1 and CDR2 are DFQATT and SNEGSKA (reference sequence). The CDR3 extends over 13 amino acids.

To note about this clonotype: The junction differs from germline at one of its ends, possibly a read error. The rearrangement joins TRBV6-2 or TRBV6-3 to TRBJ2-1; D gene unclear. Germline V CDR1 and CDR2: MNHEY, SVGEGT. This CDR3 has 12 amino acids. CDR3 loop: CAGSYSYNEQFF. The CDR3 DNA is TGTGCCGGCAGTTACTCCTACAATGAGCAGTTCTTC.

This chain connects TRBV28 to TRBJ2-7, with D possibly matching TRBD1 (6 bases). This CDR3 is built from 14 residues. V was pared by 5 bases and J by 6 bases, with 17 bases between. Germline CDR1 MDHEN, CDR2 SYDVKM. The CDR3 nucleotides are TGTGCCAGCAGTCTCGGGACACTCCGAGGCGAGCAGTACGTC. This sequence encodes CASSLGTLRGEQYV.

This clonotype was detected a few times. The V call is TRBV27, the J call TRBJ2-7; the D is unclear. In germline, CDR1 is MNHEY, CDR2 SMNVEV (reference sequence). This CDR3 comprises 11 residues. Trimming took off 6 bases at V and 4 bases at J, with 7 bases between the two ends. CDR3 nucleotides: TGTGCCAGCAGGGAGAGGTACGAGCAGTACTTC. It yields the protein CASRERYEQYF.

V usage is TRBV18 and J usage is TRBJ2-2; D may be TRBD2 (5 bases). Trimming pared 1 base from V and 1 base from J, leaving 7 bases between. The germline V gene encodes CDR1 KGHSH and CDR2 LQKENI. The CDR3 covers 15 residues. CDR3 DNA: TGTGCCAGCTCACCACTTGCGGGGAACACCGGGGAGCTGTTTTTT. It is translated as CASSPLAGNTGELFF.

The chain links TRBV7-2 to TRBJ2-1, with TRBD2 identical over 10 bases. There are 15 residues in the CDR3. Germline CDR1 and CDR2: SGHTA and FQGNSA. V gave up 6 bases and J gave up 3 bases; unmatched junction bases: 5. The CDR3 reads CASRTSGGDYNEQFF. DNA for the CDR3: TGTGCCAGCAGAACCAGCGGGGGGGACTACAATGAGCAGTTCTTC.

The chain has TRBV3-1 and TRBJ2-5; D ambiguous. CDR3 length: 14 residues. CDR1 and CDR2 (germline): LGHDT, YNNKEL (reference sequence). V was clipped by 3 bases and J by 5 bases, with 13 bases between them. Here the CDR3 reads CASSQSGPGETQYF. CDR3 nucleotide sequence: TGTGCCAGCAGCCAGTCTGGACCCGGTGAGACCCAGTACTTC.

V gene TRBV6-1 combines with J gene TRBJ2-2, with D possibly being TRBD1 or TRBD2 (7 bases each). Germline-derived CDR1 and CDR2 are MNHNS and SASEGT. The CDR3 extends over 13 amino acids. The ends were cut back, 7 bases at V and 15 bases at J, with 21 bases in the middle. As DNA, the CDR3 is TGTGCCAGCATGGAGGGGGCGGGGGTATCGGTGTTTTTT. It specifies CASMEGAGVSVFF.

The rearrangement links TRBV3-1 to TRBJ2-5; perhaps TRBD2 as D (5 bases). Germline V CDR1 and CDR2: LGHDT, YNNKEL (reference sequence). CDR3 size: 17 residues. V shed 3 bases and J shed 11 bases, with 28 bases lying between them. CDR3 loop: CASSQSGLGVRSNEQYF. The CDR3 DNA reads as TGTGCCAGCAGCCAGTCGGGATTGGGAGTACGTTCCAATGAGCAGTACTTC.

This chain links TRBV25-1 with TRBJ2-5; 10 nucleotides agree with TRBD2. Germline-derived CDR1 and CDR2 are MGHDK and SYGVNS. The CDR3 extends over 14 amino acids. The junction had 2 bases not matched to a gene; V was cut back by 6 bases and J by 1 base. The CDR3 protein is CASRIAGGQETQYF. In DNA, the CDR3 is TGTGCCAGCAGGATAGCGGGGGGCCAAGAGACCCAGTACTTC.

This clonotype was seen a handful of times. The chain links TRBV7-2 to TRBJ2-4; 7 nucleotides agree with TRBD2. This CDR3 is 16 amino acids long. V dropped 5 bases and J dropped 4; count of bases not matched to a gene: 11. Germline CDR1 and CDR2: SGHTA and FQGNSA. For the CDR3, the DNA is TGTGCCAGCAGCCACCCGGGACTAACCCGGAAAAACATTCAGTACTTC. Translating it yields CASSHPGLTRKNIQYF.

This chain joins TRBV29-1 and TRBJ1-1; 7 bases line up with TRBD1. V dropped 5 bases and J dropped 0; count of bases not matched to a gene: 3. CDR3 length: 13 amino acids. Germline V gene lookup returns CDR1 SQVTM and CDR2 ANQGSEA. The CDR3 coding sequence is TGCAGCGTTCAGGGACAGCTGAACACTGAAGCTTTCTTT. Its protein is CSVQGQLNTEAFF.

The table lists this clonotype with a few counts. The CDR3 sequence is CASSASGGATYEQYF. CDR3 sequence (DNA): TGTGCCAGCAGCGCTAGCGGGGGCGCCACCTACGAGCAGTACTTC. The chain carries TRBV9 and TRBJ2-7, with 10 nucleotides matching TRBD2. V trimming: 3 bases; J trimming: 2 bases; junction bases outside the gene matches: 5. CDR1 and CDR2 (germline): SGDLS, YYNGEE. This CDR3 has 15 residues.

This chain joins TRBV10-3 and TRBJ2-3; TRBD1 matches 10 bases. The germline gives CDR1 ENHRY, CDR2 SYGVKD. The V segment lost 4 bases and the J segment 2 bases; nucleotides outside the gene matches: 6. The length of the CDR3 is 16 residues. The DNA of the CDR3 is TGTGCCATCAGTGGACAGACAGGGGGCATCACAGATACGCAGTATTTT. The encoded protein is CAISGQTGGITDTQYF.

This chain uses TRBV6-1 with TRBJ1-2, with 8 bases identical to TRBD1. Germline trimming cut 7 bases from V and 6 bases from J; bases unmatched to any gene: 7. The germline CDR1 and CDR2 sequences are MNHNS and SASEGT. This CDR3 comprises 13 residues. CDR3 sequence reads: CASTLTTGDGYTF. CDR3 nucleotides: TGTGCCAGCACCCTGACGACAGGGGATGGCTACACCTTC.

This clonotype was counted a few times. The chain carries TRBV7-6 and TRBJ2-3, with 9 positions matching TRBD1. CDR1 and CDR2 (germline): SGHVS, FNYEAQ. The CDR3 spans 17 residues. Germline trimming cut 5 bases from V and 0 bases from J; bases unmatched to any gene: 9. The CDR3 is CASSLLGGQGSTDTQYF. DNA of the CDR3: TGTGCCAGCAGCCTTTTAGGGGGACAGGGAAGCACAGATACGCAGTATTTT. The complete variable domain, with remaining parts taken from reference TRBV7-6 and TRBJ2-3, reads GAGVSQSPRYKVTKRGQDVALRCDPISGHVSLYWYRQALGQGPEFLTYFNYEAQQDKSGLPNDRFSAERPEGSISTLTIQRTEQRDSAMYRCASSLLGGQGSTDTQYFGPGTRLTVL.

This chain joins TRBV15 and TRBJ2-4; 10 bases map to TRBD2. V gave up 5 bases and J gave up 5 bases; unmatched junction bases: 6. Germline loops: CDR1 LNHNV, CDR2 YYDKDF (reference sequence). The CDR3 extends over 15 amino acids. The CDR3 loop reads CATSWISGGQNIQYF. In DNA, the CDR3 is TGTGCCACCAGCTGGATTAGCGGGGGGCAAAACATTCAGTACTTC.

The genes are TRBV6-5 and TRBJ2-3; D is uncertain. This CDR3 region has 15 residues. Germline CDR1 and CDR2: MNHEY and SVGAGI. The V end was cut by 1 base, the J end by 2 bases, with 10 bases between. CDR3 in amino acids: CASSYLGTNTDTQYF. The CDR3 DNA reads TGTGCCAGCAGTTACTTGGGTACCAACACAGATACGCAGTATTTT.

V usage is TRBV10-3 and J usage is TRBJ2-3; TRBD2 aligns across 8 bases. The CDR3 sequence is 14 residues long. Per the germline V gene, CDR1 is ENHRY and CDR2 is SYGVKD. The junction had 6 bases not matched to a gene; V was cut back by 6 bases and J by 4 bases. DNA for the CDR3: TGTGCCATCAGAGTTACTAGCGGTTCAGATACGCAGTATTTT. Translating it yields CAIRVTSGSDTQYF.

This rearrangement joins TRBV3-1 to TRBJ2-1; a possible D gene is TRBD2 (5 bases). The CDR3 consists of 14 residues. The V gene lost 4 bases and the J gene lost 9 bases, with 16 bases spanning the gap. The germline CDR1 and CDR2 sequences are LGHDT and YNNKEL (reference sequence). CDR3 nucleotide sequence: TGTGCCAGCAGCCTCGACCCGGGGAAGGGTGAGCAGTTCTTC. Its protein is CASSLDPGKGEQFF.

This chain's CDR3 is CASRDSPNTGELFF. The CDR3 DNA sequence: TGTGCCAGCAGGGACAGCCCGAACACCGGGGAGCTGTTTTTT. The gene calls are TRBV6-1 and TRBJ2-2, with a possible D match to TRBD1 (6 bases). The V end was cut by 6 bases, the J end by 0 bases, with 8 bases between. The germline V gene has CDR1 MNHNS and CDR2 SASEGT. The CDR3 length is 14 residues.

On this clonotype itself: Since a much larger clone is just one base distant, this may be a read error. V gene TRBV6-2 or TRBV6-3 combines with J gene TRBJ2-5; 11 bases are shared with TRBD2. Germline CDR1 MNHEY, CDR2 SVGEGT. The CDR3 consists of 14 residues. J was trimmed by 11 bases and V by 7 bases; bases with no gene match: 12. The CDR3 bases are TGTGCCAGCAAGGGACTAGCGGCTCAGCGGGAGCAGTACTTC. Encoded protein: CASKGLAAQREQYF.